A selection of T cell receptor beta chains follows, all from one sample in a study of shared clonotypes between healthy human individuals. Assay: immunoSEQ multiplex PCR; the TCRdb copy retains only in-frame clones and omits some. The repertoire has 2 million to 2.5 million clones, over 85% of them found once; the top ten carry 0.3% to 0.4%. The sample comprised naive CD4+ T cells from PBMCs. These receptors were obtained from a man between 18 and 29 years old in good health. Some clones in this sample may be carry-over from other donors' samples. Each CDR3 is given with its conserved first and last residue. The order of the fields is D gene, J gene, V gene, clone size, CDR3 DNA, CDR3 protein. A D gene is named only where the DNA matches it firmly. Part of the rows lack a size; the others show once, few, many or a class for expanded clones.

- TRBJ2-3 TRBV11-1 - TGTGCCAGCAGCTTAATGCGGTACAGGAGGGCAGATACGCAGTATTTT CASSLMRYRRADTQYF
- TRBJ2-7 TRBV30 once TGTGCCTGGAGGATGGGATGGAACGAGCAGTACTTC CAWRMGWNEQYF
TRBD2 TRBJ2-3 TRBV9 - TGTGCCAGCAGCCTCACTAGCGGATCTAGCACAGATACGCAGTATTTT CASSLTSGSSTDTQYF
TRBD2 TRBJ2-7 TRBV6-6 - TGTGCCAGCAGTCAGGGAGGGTACAGCTACGAGCAGTACTTC CASSQGGYSYEQYF
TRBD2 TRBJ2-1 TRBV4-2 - TGTGCCAGCAGCCTGATCTTCCCCCCCAGAACTAGCGGGAGAGTCGGCAATGAGCAGTTCTTC CASSLIFPPRTSGRVGNEQFF
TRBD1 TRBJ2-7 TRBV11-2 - TGTGCCAGCAGCTTAGAACTCTGGGACAGTCACTACGAGCAGTACTTC CASSLELWDSHYEQYF
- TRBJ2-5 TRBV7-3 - TGTGCCAGCAGCTTACGGGCCGCGGACGGGTTTAACCAAGAGACCCAGTACTTC CASSLRAADGFNQETQYF
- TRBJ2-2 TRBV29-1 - TGCAGCGCTTCGAAACAGACGTTCACCGGGGAGCTGTTTTTT CSASKQTFTGELFF
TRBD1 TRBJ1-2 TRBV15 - TGTGCCACCAGCCCTCAGGGGGGCGGAGGCTATGGCTACACCTTC CATSPQGGGGYGYTF
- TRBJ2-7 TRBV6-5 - TGTGCCAGCAGTTACTCGTCGGCATACCCCTACGAGCAGTACTTC CASSYSSAYPYEQYF
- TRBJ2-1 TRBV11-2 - TGTGCCACTACAGGCCCGAAAGATTACAATGAGCAGTTCTTC CATTGPKDYNEQFF
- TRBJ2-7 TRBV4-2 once TGTGCCAGCAGCCCCTCCGGGCGCGAGCAGTACTTC CASSPSGREQYF